This entry lists 27 T cell receptor beta chains sequenced from one sample in a study of T cell responses to AZD1222 COVID-19 vaccine (dated by TCRdb to 2020 to 2023). Libraries were made using the immunoSEQ multiplex PCR assay. Not all clones reach the TCRdb copy of this immuneACCESS table, which keeps in-frame sequences only. Checked studies attribute under half of the gap to unresolved V genes and leave the rest unexplained. The sample table holds 75,000 to 95,000 clones, of which roughly nine tenths were seen once. The top ten clones comprise around 4% of the sample. The time point label on this specimen signifies: baseline before first vaccination. Here the sequenced sample was peripheral blood, taken on day 0 of AZD1222 vaccination. These receptors came from an adult in good health.

The V gene is TRBV9, the J gene TRBJ1-1, with D unclear. Germline CDR1 and CDR2: SGDLS and YYNGEE. Trimming took 3 bases from V and 1 from J, leaving 13 bases between them. The CDR3 runs 15 residues. CDR3 nucleotides: TGTGCCAGCAGCGCATACCCCATGGAGAACACTGAAGCTTTCTTT. Protein sequence: CASSAYPMENTEAFF.

In nucleotides, the CDR3 is TGTGCCAGCCAGGACCTCCTGGGCGGTGTGAACACTGAAGCTTTCTTT. Protein sequence: CASQDLLGGVNTEAFF. This chain uses TRBV19 with TRBJ1-1; D is ambiguous. With 9 bases removed from V and 0 bases from J, the gap between germline ends came to 20 bases. Germline CDR1 and CDR2: LNHDA and SQIVND (reference sequence). The CDR3 extends over 16 amino acids.

The rearrangement links TRBV6-5 to TRBJ2-1; D perhaps matches TRBD1 (6 bases). The germline CDR1 and CDR2 sequences are MNHEY and SVGAGI. The CDR3 is 14 amino acids. Trimming removed 7 bases at V and 3 bases at J, with 13 bases between. The CDR3 loop is CASMATGSYNEQFF. As DNA, the CDR3 is TGTGCCAGCATGGCCACAGGGAGCTACAATGAGCAGTTCTTC.

This clone showed up just once. The genes are TRBV4-3 and TRBJ2-7; 10 bases map to TRBD2. Trimming cost V 0 bases and J 6 bases; bases outside gene matches: 8. The CDR3 has 16 amino acids. In germline, CDR1 is LGHNA, CDR2 YSLEER. For the CDR3, the DNA is TGCGCCAGCAGCCAAGATTGGCTAGCGGGAGTGTCCGAGCAGTACTTC. Translated, it gives CASSQDWLAGVSEQYF.

The chain uses TRBV5-5 and TRBJ1-6; 7 bases line up with TRBD1. The CDR3 runs 15 residues. V was clipped by 1 base and J by 7 bases; unmatched bases: 5. Germline V gene lookup returns CDR1 SGHKS and CDR2 YYEKEE (reference sequence). This CDR3 reads CASSLYPGGNSPLHF. The CDR3 DNA follows: TGTGCCAGCAGCTTGTACCCAGGGGGAAATTCACCCCTCCACTTT.

The rearrangement links TRBV29-1 to TRBJ2-5; 7 bases are shared with TRBD2. After removal of 4 bases from V and 4 bases from J, the junction contained 9 bases not matched to a gene. Germline V gene lookup returns CDR1 SQVTM and CDR2 ANQGSEA. CDR3 size: 14 residues. CDR3 loop: CSVVGWEGGETQYF. The CDR3 DNA reads TGCAGCGTTGTGGGATGGGAGGGAGGAGAGACCCAGTACTTC.

The V call is TRBV7-9, the J call TRBJ2-1; TRBD2 matches 8 bases. J lost 1 base, V lost 0 bases, and 2 bases had no gene match. CDR1 SEHNR and CDR2 FQNEAQ come from the germline V gene (reference sequence). The CDR3 is made up of 16 amino acids. CDR3 DNA: TGTGCCAGCAGCTTAGCAGCGGGAGAATCCTACAATGAGCAGTTCTTC. It translates to CASSLAAGESYNEQFF. Based on the CDR3 plus reference TRBV7-9 and TRBJ2-1, the full variable domain is DTGVSQNPRHKITKRGQNVTFRCDPISEHNRLYWYRQTLGQGPEFLTYFQNEAQLEKSRLLSDRFSAERPKGSFSTLEIQRTEQGDSAMYLCASSLAAGESYNEQFFGPGTRLTVL.

This clone was counted a few times. V is TRBV29-1 and J is TRBJ2-7, with a tentative D call TRBD2 (5 bases). CDR3 length: 13 amino acids. V lost 5 bases to trimming and J lost 3 bases, with 14 bases between them. CDR1 and CDR2 from the germline V gene are SQVTM and ANQGSEA. The CDR3 DNA reads TGCAGCGTTACTCGGGCGGGCCGCTACGAGCAGTACTTC. Protein sequence: CSVTRAGRYEQYF.

J is TRBJ1-6 and V is TRBV25-1; possibly TRBD1 for D (5 bases). Trimming pared 4 bases from V and 0 bases from J, leaving 13 bases between. The CDR3 sequence is 17 residues long. The V gene's germline CDR1 is MGHDK and CDR2 SYGVNS. The chain's CDR3 is CASSATTDSSYNSPLHF. CDR3 DNA: TGTGCCAGCAGTGCAACGACAGACAGCTCCTATAATTCACCCCTCCACTTT.

With respect to this clone: Germline is not matched at one junction end, which may reflect a read error. The J gene is TRBJ2-1, the V gene TRBV2; D could derive from TRBD1 or TRBD2 (5 bases each). Germline V gene data show CDR1 as SNHLY and CDR2 as FYNNEI. This CDR3 contains 13 residues. The CDR3 loop is CASSEGTERVRFF. As DNA, the CDR3 is TGTGCCAGCAGCGAAGGGACGGAGAGGGTAAGGTTCTTC.

The chain couples TRBV6-2 or TRBV6-3 to TRBJ2-3; no firm D call. CDR3 size: 13 residues. The V end was cut by 5 bases, the J end by 4 bases, with 10 bases between. Germline assignment: CDR1 MNHEY and CDR2 SVGEGT. CDR3 protein: CASSLLRADTQYF. The CDR3 DNA is TGTGCCAGCAGTCTGCTCCGGGCAGATACGCAGTATTTT.

This sequence joins TRBV5-4 and TRBJ1-5; possibly TRBD1 for D (5 bases). The CDR3 is 15 amino acids. V lost 0 bases to trimming and J lost 3 bases, with 10 bases between them. CDR1 SGHNT and CDR2 YYREEE come from the germline V gene (reference sequence). The CDR3 sequence: CASSLDQGSNQPQHF. The DNA of the CDR3 is TGTGCCAGCAGCTTGGATCAGGGTTCCAATCAGCCCCAGCATTTT.

This clone was recorded once. This chain joins TRBV6-5 and TRBJ1-1, with D tentatively TRBD1 (5 bases). Germline values: CDR1 MNHEY, CDR2 SVGAGI. The ends were cut back, 7 bases at V and 2 bases at J, with 14 bases in the middle. This CDR3 has 14 residues. The CDR3: CASNFLGGNTEAFF. The DNA of the CDR3 is TGTGCCAGCAACTTTCTGGGGGGAAACACTGAAGCTTTCTTT.

The gene calls are TRBV19 and TRBJ2-6, with TRBD1 matching over 9 bases. The V segment lost 3 bases and the J segment 0 bases; nucleotides outside the gene matches: 6. In germline, CDR1 is LNHDA, CDR2 SQIVND (reference sequence). The CDR3 runs to 18 residues. The CDR3 sequence: CASSILGQGLSGANVLTF. The CDR3 DNA reads TGTGCCAGTAGTATTTTAGGACAGGGGCTCTCTGGGGCCAACGTCCTGACTTTC.

To note about this clone: Compared with germline, one end of the junction differs, possibly owing to a read error. The chain recombines TRBV2 with TRBJ2-2; a possible D gene is TRBD1 (5 bases). Per the germline V gene, CDR1 is SNHLY and CDR2 is FYNNEI. This CDR3 comprises 15 residues. Written as DNA, the CDR3 is TGTGCCAGCAATGAAGGGGCGATTAACACCGGGGAGCTGTTTTTT. The encoded protein is CASNEGAINTGELFF.

The gene calls are TRBV5-6 and TRBJ1-2; the D gene is possibly TRBD1 (6 bases). Germline V gene lookup returns CDR1 SGHDT and CDR2 YYEEEE. This CDR3 contains 14 residues. The V gene lost 4 bases and the J gene lost 2 bases, with 12 bases spanning the gap. CDR3 protein: CASSPMGGNYGYTF. DNA of the CDR3: TGTGCCAGCAGCCCGATGGGGGGCAACTATGGCTACACCTTC.

J is TRBJ1-4 and V is TRBV19; 7 nucleotides match TRBD1. V trimming: 1 base; J trimming: 7 bases; junction bases outside the gene matches: 12. The CDR3 sequence is 17 residues long. In germline, CDR1 is LNHDA, CDR2 SQIVND (reference sequence). The CDR3 loop reads CASSIVEPGTVVEKLFF. CDR3 in DNA: TGTGCCAGTAGTATAGTGGAGCCCGGGACAGTAGTTGAAAAACTGTTTTTT.

J is TRBJ1-3 and V is TRBV6-2 or TRBV6-3; 9 bases align to TRBD1. Germline-derived CDR1 and CDR2 are MNHEY and SVGEGT. The CDR3 runs to 15 residues. The junction had 4 bases not matched to a gene; V was cut back by 6 bases and J by 1 base. The CDR3 reads CASSPDRGSGNTIYF. Written as DNA, the CDR3 is TGTGCCAGCAGCCCGGACAGGGGTTCTGGAAACACCATATATTTT.

A single count supports this clone. The rearrangement uses TRBV6-5 and TRBJ2-7; D is ambiguous. CDR1 is MNHEY and CDR2 is SVGAGI in the germline V gene. The V end was cut by 6 bases, the J end by 0 bases, with 12 bases between. The CDR3 is made up of 14 amino acids. The chain's CDR3 is CASSQRSASYEQYF. DNA for the CDR3: TGTGCCAGCAGCCAACGGAGCGCCTCCTACGAGCAGTACTTC.

This chain links TRBV7-8 with TRBJ1-2; no clear D gene. V lost 1 base and J lost 5, with 8 bases in between. The CDR3 loop spans 13 amino acids. Per the germline V gene, CDR1 is SGHVS and CDR2 is FQNEAQ. The CDR3 coding sequence is TGTGCCAGCAGCTTAGACGGTCATTATGGCTACACCTTC. Encoded protein: CASSLDGHYGYTF. The full variable domain, with the rest looked up from reference TRBV7-8 and TRBJ1-2, is GAGVSQSPRYKVAKRGQDVALRCDPISGHVSLFWYQQALGQGPEFLTYFQNEAQLDKSGLPSDRFFAERPEGSVSTLKIQRTQQEDSAVYLCASSLDGHYGYTFGSGTRLTVV.

About this clone: Additional DNA sequences in this sample encode the identical CDR3. V and J are TRBV5-1 and TRBJ1-1; D unresolved. The V end lost 4 bases, the J end lost 1 base, and 11 bases lay between the germline ends. This CDR3 is 14 amino acids long. In germline, CDR1 is SGHRS, CDR2 YFSETQ. The CDR3 loop is CASSPRTGNTEAFF. CDR3 sequence (DNA): TGCGCCAGCAGCCCCCGGACGGGGAACACTGAAGCTTTCTTT.

The chain uses TRBV18 and TRBJ2-3, with no clear D. CDR3 length equals 14 residues. The ends were cut back, 4 bases at V and 1 base at J, with 9 bases in the middle. Germline values: CDR1 KGHSH, CDR2 LQKENI. CDR3 DNA sequence: TGTGCCAGCTCACTACCGGTACGCACAGATACGCAGTATTTT. Translated: CASSLPVRTDTQYF.

The chain recombines TRBV5-1 with TRBJ1-1; D is unresolved. The germline gives CDR1 SGHRS, CDR2 YFSETQ. The germline V and J ends were trimmed by 7 bases and 0 bases, with 16 bases remaining between them. This CDR3 is built from 15 residues. The CDR3 sequence: CASGRGGRMNTEAFF. As DNA, the CDR3 is TGCGCCAGCGGCCGGGGAGGCAGAATGAACACTGAAGCTTTCTTT.

The chain employs TRBV11-2 and TRBJ1-2; 8 positions match TRBD1. CDR1 is SGHAT and CDR2 is FQNNGV in the germline V gene. The CDR3 consists of 13 residues. Losses at the gene ends were 4 bases for V and 6 bases for J; bases not matched to a gene: 4. CDR3 region: CASSSGQGHGYTF. The CDR3, as DNA: TGTGCCAGCAGCTCAGGACAGGGCCATGGCTACACCTTC.

The rearrangement joins TRBV7-8 to TRBJ2-7; the match to TRBD1 covers 10 bases. The germline V gene encodes CDR1 SGHVS and CDR2 FQNEAQ. V shed 4 bases and J 0 bases; nucleotides not matched to a gene: 3. This CDR3 spans 15 amino acids. The CDR3: CASSSRTGGSYEQYF. The CDR3 bases are TGTGCCAGCAGCTCGCGGACAGGGGGCTCCTACGAGCAGTACTTC. The full variable domain, rest sourced from reference TRBV7-8 and TRBJ2-7, is GAGVSQSPRYKVAKRGQDVALRCDPISGHVSLFWYQQALGQGPEFLTYFQNEAQLDKSGLPSDRFFAERPEGSVSTLKIQRTQQEDSAVYLCASSSRTGGSYEQYFGPGTRLTVT.

The J gene is TRBJ2-3, the V gene TRBV28; D is unclear. Trimming removed 5 bases from V and 1 base from J, with 10 bases in between. Germline V gene sequence: CDR1 MDHEN, CDR2 SYDVKM. This CDR3 comprises 14 residues. Written as DNA, the CDR3 is TGTGCCAGCAGTCCCTCAGTGGGCACAGATACGCAGTATTTT. This sequence encodes CASSPSVGTDTQYF.

This chain connects TRBV5-4 to TRBJ2-5, with 7 bases aligning to TRBD1. With V trimmed by 5 bases and J by 4 bases, 5 bases remained unmatched. Germline CDR1 reads SGHNT; CDR2 reads YYREEE (reference sequence). The CDR3 has 13 residues. CDR3 nucleotides: TGTGCCAGCAGGCGAACAGGGGTAGAGACCCAGTACTTC. This codes for CASRRTGVETQYF.